This is a list of T cell receptor beta chains from one sample in a study of human T cells and chemical hapten exposure. TCRdb processed the RACE reads anew with MiXCR; each CDR3 protein has one entry. The data contain 50,000 to 65,000 distinct CDR3 sequences, 6.5% to 8.5% of them singletons. This specimen was whole blood, taken in connection with sensitization to the hapten diphenylcyclopropenone (DPC). These receptors all stem from a woman aged 25 to 39 with alopecia areata. Some clones in this sample may be carry-over from other donors' samples. The conserved cysteine and the conserved F or W are not part of the CDR3 here. Fields, in order: V gene, J gene, CDR3 protein.

>TRBV5-1|TRBJ2-1
ASGTQGNEQF
>TRBV4-1|TRBJ2-1
ASSQVATGEAEQF
>TRBV5-4|TRBJ2-7
ASSLAAREQY
>TRBV3-1|TRBJ1-1
ASSQDGGRNTEAF
>TRBV12-3/TRBV12-4|TRBJ2-7
ASSFGTVEQY
>TRBV6-1|TRBJ1-1
ASSVQQGNTEAF
>TRBV5-6|TRBJ2-7
ASSPGQGARGRNEQY
>TRBV7-9|TRBJ2-5
ASGRASGGQETQY
>TRBV7-3|TRBJ2-2
ASSLATTTGELF
>TRBV7-9|TRBJ2-3
ASSPTQGQGTDTQY
>TRBV6-5|TRBJ1-2
ASSYSLRGAGYGYT
>TRBV20-1|TRBJ1-6
SAREGTPSSYNSPLH
>TRBV12-3/TRBV12-4|TRBJ1-1
ASKNRGEAF